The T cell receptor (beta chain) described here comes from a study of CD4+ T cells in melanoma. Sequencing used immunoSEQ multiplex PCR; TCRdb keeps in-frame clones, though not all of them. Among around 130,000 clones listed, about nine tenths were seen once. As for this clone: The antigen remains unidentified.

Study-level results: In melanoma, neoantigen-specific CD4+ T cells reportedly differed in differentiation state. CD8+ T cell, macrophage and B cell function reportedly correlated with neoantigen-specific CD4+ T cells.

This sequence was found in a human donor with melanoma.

Written as DNA, the CDR3 is TGTGCCAGCTCACCGGGAGCGATCTCTGGAAACACCATATATTTT. Translating it yields CASSPGAISGNTIYF. V is TRBV18 and J is TRBJ1-3; D remains ambiguous. Germline CDR1 KGHSH, CDR2 LQKENI. V lost 3 bases and J 0 bases, leaving 9 bases between the germline ends. The CDR3 spans 15 residues.